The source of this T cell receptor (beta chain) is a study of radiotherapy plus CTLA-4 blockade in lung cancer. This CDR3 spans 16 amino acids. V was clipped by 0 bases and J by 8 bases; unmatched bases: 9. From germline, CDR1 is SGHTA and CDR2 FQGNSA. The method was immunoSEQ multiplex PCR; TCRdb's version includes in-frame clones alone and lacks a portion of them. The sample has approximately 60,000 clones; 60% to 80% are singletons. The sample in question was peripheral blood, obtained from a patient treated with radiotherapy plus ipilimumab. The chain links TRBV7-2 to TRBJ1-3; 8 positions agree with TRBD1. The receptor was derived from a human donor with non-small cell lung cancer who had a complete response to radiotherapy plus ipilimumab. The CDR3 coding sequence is TGTGCCAGCAGCTTAGCGCAGGGACAGGAGGACGACACCATATATTTT. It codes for CASSLAQGQEDDTIYF.